The clone carrying this T cell receptor (beta chain) has more than one count but fewer than ten. What it binds is not known. This sample was taken from a study of cytomegalovirus exposure and HLA in healthy donors. Study conclusions and caveats: As a later analysis showed, a missense DCLRE1C variant was linked to trimming of TCR beta V- and J-genes.

The ends lost 7 bases at V and 5 bases at J; junction bases unmatched: 13. The CDR3 loop spans 15 amino acids. The germline V gene encodes CDR1 LNHDA and CDR2 SQIVND (reference sequence). 60 Vbeta and 13 Jbeta primers were used in PCR. Generated by immunoSEQ multiplex PCR, the TCRdb table keeps only in-frame clones and is missing some. In the table there are around 170,000 clones, 80% of which are singletons. V is TRBV19 and J is TRBJ1-1; 7 nucleotides agree with TRBD1. The sequenced sample was PBMCs. The sequence derives from a man in his forties in good health and CMV-seropositive. CDR3: CASNLIEGALTEAFF. CDR3 nucleotide sequence: TGTGCCAGTAATTTAATAGAGGGGGCATTGACTGAAGCTTTCTTT.